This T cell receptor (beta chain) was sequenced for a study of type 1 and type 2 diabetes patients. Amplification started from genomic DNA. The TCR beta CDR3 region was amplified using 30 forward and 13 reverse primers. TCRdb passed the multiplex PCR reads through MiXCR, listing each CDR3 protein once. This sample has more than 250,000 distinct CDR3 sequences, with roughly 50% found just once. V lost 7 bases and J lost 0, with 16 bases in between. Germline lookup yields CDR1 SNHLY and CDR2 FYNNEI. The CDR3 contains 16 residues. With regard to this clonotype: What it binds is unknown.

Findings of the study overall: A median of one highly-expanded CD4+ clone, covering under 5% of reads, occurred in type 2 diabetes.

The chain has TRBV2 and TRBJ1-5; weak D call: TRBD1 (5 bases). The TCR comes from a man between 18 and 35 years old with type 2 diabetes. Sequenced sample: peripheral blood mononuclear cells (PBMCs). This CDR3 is CASNGGGRNSNQPQHF. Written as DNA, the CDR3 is TGTGCCAGCAATGGGGGGGGACGGAATAGCAATCAGCCCCAGCATTTT.